This T cell receptor beta chain was captured in a study of control samples from healthy donors and cancer patients (dated by TCRdb to about 2020). Library method: the immunoSEQ multiplex PCR assay. The table comes from immuneACCESS by way of TCRdb, which keeps in-frame sequences with V and J called. Part of the clones is missing from these tables; in studies checked, under half for an unresolved V gene and the rest for unknown reasons. The sample data list 100,000 to 150,000 clones, and over 80% of these were observed just once. 2.1% of the sample rests with the top ten. Concerning this clone itself: Which antigen it targets is not known. No base quality values were provided; no much bigger clone lies one nucleotide off.

The CDR3 covers 17 residues, taking in both the cysteine and the phenylalanine. Just the 51-base CDR3 DNA is kept, in frame starting at base 1. Per the germline V gene, SGHDT is the CDR1 and YYEEEE is the CDR2. Trimming removed 3 bases from V and 2 bases from J; the gene matches leave 13 bases unexplained. The sequence was collected from a woman in her forties or fifties in good health. This sequence uses TRBV5-6 and TRBJ2-7; TRBD1 lines up with 8 middle nucleotides. Sequences were obtained from blood. The CDR3 is CASSSKPRTGLAYEQYF. The nucleotides are TGTGCCAGCAGCTCGAAACCCCGGACAGGGTTGGCCTACGAGCAGTACTTC.